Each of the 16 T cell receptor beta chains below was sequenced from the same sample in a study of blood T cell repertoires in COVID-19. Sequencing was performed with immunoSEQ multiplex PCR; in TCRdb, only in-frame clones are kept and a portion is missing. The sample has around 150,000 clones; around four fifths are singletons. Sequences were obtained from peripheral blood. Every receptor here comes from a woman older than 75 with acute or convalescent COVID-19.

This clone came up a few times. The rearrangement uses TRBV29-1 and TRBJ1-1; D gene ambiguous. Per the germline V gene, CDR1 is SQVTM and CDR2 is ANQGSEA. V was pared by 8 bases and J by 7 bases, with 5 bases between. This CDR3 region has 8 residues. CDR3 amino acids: CSTDEAFF. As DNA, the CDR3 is TGCAGCACTGATGAAGCTTTCTTT.

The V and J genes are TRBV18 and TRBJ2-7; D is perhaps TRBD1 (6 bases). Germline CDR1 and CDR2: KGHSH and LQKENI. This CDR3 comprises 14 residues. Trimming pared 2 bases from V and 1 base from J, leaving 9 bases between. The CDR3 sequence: CASSPSQGSYEQYF. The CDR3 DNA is TGTGCCAGCTCACCATCCCAGGGGTCCTACGAGCAGTACTTC.

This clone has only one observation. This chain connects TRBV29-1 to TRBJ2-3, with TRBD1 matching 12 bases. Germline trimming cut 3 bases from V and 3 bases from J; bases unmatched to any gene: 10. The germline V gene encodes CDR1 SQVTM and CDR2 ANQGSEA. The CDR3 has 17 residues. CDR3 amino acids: CSVDSSWDRGRTDTQYF. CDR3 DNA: TGCAGCGTTGACAGCTCTTGGGACAGGGGGCGAACAGATACGCAGTATTTT.

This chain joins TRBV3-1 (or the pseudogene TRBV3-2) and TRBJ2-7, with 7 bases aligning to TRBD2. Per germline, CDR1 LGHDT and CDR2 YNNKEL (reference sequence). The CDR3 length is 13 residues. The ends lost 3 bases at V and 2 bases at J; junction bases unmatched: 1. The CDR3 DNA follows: TGTGCCAGCAGCCAGGGGGGGGCCTACGAGCAGTACTTC. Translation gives CASSQGGAYEQYF.

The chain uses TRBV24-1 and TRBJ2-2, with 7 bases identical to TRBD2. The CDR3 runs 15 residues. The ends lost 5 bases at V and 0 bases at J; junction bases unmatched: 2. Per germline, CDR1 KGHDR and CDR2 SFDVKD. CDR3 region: CATSAAGTNTGELFF. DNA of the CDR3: TGTGCCACCAGTGCAGCGGGGACGAACACCGGGGAGCTGTTTTTT.

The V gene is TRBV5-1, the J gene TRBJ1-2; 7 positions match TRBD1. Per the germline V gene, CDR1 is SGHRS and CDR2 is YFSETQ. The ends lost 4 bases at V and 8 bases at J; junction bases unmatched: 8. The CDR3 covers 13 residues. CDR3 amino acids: CASSRDSPLGYTF. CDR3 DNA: TGCGCCAGCAGCCGGGACAGCCCTCTGGGCTACACCTTC.

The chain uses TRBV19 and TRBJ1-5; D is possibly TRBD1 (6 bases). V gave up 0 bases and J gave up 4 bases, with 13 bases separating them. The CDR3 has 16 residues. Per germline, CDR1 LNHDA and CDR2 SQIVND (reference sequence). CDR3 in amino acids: CASSIDQTGRNQPQHF. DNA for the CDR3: TGTGCCAGTAGTATAGATCAGACAGGAAGGAATCAGCCCCAGCATTTT.

The CDR3 spells CASQGVESYNSPLHF. In DNA form, the CDR3 reads TGTGCCAGTCAGGGGGTTGAGTCCTATAATTCACCCCTCCACTTT. The chain couples TRBV2 to TRBJ1-6, with 7 bases identical to TRBD1. The CDR3 runs 15 residues. Germline trimming cut 9 bases from V and 1 base from J; bases unmatched to any gene: 6. Germline CDR1 is SNHLY and CDR2 is FYNNEI.

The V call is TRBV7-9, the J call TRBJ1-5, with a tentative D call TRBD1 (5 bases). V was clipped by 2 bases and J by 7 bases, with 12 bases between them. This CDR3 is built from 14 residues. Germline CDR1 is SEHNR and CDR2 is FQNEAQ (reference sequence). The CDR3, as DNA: TGTGCCAGCAGCTTAACCGGGACTGGGCAGCCCCAGCATTTT. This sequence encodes CASSLTGTGQPQHF.

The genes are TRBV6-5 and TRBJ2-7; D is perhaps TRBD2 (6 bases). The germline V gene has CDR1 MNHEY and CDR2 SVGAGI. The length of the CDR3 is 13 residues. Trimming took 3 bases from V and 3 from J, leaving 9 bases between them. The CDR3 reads CASSYRGGYEQYF. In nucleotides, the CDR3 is TGTGCCAGCAGTTATAGGGGAGGCTACGAGCAGTACTTC.

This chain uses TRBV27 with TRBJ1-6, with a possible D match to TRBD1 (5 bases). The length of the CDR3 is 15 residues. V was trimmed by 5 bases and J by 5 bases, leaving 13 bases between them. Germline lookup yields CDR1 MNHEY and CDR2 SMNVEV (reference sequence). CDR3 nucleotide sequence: TGTGCCAGCAGTCGGGGGGTCGTGAATAATTCACCCCTCCACTTT. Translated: CASSRGVVNNSPLHF.

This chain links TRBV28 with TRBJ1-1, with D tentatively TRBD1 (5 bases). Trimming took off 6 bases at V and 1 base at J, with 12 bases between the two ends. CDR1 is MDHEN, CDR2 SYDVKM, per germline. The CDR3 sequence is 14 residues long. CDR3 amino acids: CASRHNQGNTEAFF. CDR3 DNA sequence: TGTGCCAGCAGACATAACCAGGGGAACACTGAAGCTTTCTTT.

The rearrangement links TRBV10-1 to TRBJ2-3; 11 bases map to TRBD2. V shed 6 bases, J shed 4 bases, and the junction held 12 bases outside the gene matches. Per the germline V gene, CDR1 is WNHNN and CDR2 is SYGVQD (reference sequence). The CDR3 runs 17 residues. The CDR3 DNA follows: TGCGCCAGCAGCCCCCACCGGACTAGCGGGCCGCCAGATACGCAGTATTTT. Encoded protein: CASSPHRTSGPPDTQYF.

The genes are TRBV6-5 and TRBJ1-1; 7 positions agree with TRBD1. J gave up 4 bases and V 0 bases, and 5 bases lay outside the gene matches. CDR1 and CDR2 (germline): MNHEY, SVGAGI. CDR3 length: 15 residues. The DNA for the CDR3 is TGTGCCAGCAGTTACTCGCGGCAGGGGGGCACTGAAGCTTTCTTT. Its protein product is CASSYSRQGGTEAFF.

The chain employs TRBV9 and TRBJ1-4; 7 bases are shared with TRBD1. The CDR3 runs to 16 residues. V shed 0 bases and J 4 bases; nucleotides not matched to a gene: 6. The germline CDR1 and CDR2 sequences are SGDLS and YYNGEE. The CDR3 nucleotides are TGTGCCAGCAGCGTAGGTCTGGGACAGTTTAATGAAAAACTGTTTTTT. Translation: CASSVGLGQFNEKLFF. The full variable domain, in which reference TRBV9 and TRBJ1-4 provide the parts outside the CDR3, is DSGVTQTPKHLITATGQRVTLRCSPRSGDLSVYWYQQSLDQGLQFLIQYYNGEERAKGNILERFSAQQFPDLHSELNLSSLELGDSALYFCASSVGLGQFNEKLFFGSGTQLSVL.

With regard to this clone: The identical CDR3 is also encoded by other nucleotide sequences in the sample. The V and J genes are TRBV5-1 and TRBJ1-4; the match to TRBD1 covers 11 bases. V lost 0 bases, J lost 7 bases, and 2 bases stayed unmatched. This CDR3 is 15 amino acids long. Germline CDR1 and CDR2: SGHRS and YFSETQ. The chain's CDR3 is CASSLAGTGGEKLFF. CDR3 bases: TGCGCCAGCAGCTTGGCCGGGACAGGGGGTGAAAAACTGTTTTTT.